These 14 T cell receptor beta chains were all obtained from the same sample, sequenced in a study of T cell responses to AZD1222 COVID-19 vaccine. Data came from immunoSEQ multiplex PCR; TCRdb stores just in-frame clones and leaves some out. The repertoire has tens of thousands of clones, more than 85% of them found once; the top ten carry 3.1%. Sequencing was performed on peripheral blood, taken 28 days after the second AZD1222 dose. All receptors derive from an adult who received the AZD1222 COVID-19 vaccine.

The V gene is TRBV29-1, the J gene TRBJ1-2; 7 bases match TRBD1. There are 13 residues in the CDR3. Germline assignment: CDR1 SQVTM and CDR2 ANQGSEA. Trimming at V came to 3 bases and at J to 0 bases, leaving 1 base not matched to a gene. The CDR3 here is CSVEDRTNYGYTF. The CDR3 bases are TGCAGCGTTGAGGACAGGACTAACTATGGCTACACCTTC.

In DNA form, the CDR3 reads TGTGCCAGCAGTTGGTCTAGCGGGGGAGATACGCAGTATTTT. Amino acids: CASSWSSGGDTQYF. This sequence joins TRBV6-5 and TRBJ2-3, with 10 positions matching TRBD2. The J segment lost 5 bases and the V segment lost 4 bases, leaving 3 bases of the junction unmatched. Germline lookup yields CDR1 MNHEY and CDR2 SVGAGI. The CDR3 loop spans 14 amino acids.

The chain combines TRBV29-1 with TRBJ2-5; 8 nucleotides line up with TRBD1. The germline V gene encodes CDR1 SQVTM and CDR2 ANQGSEA. Trimming took 7 bases from V and 3 from J; bases not matched to a gene: 4. CDR3 size: 12 residues. For the CDR3, the DNA is TGCAGCGGATTGACAGGGGAAGAGACCCAGTACTTC. Residues: CSGLTGEETQYF.

This chain connects TRBV7-8 to TRBJ2-5; 8 positions agree with TRBD2. Germline values: CDR1 SGHVS, CDR2 FQNEAQ. V shed 5 bases and J 5 bases; nucleotides not matched to a gene: 10. The CDR3 is 15 amino acids. In DNA form, the CDR3 reads TGTGCCAGCAGCCTAGGCGCGGGGGGCCCGGAGACCCAGTACTTC. Translating gives CASSLGAGGPETQYF.

The chain links TRBV6-6 to TRBJ1-1; tentatively, D is TRBD1 (5 bases). Germline values: CDR1 MNHNY, CDR2 SVGAGI (reference sequence). CDR3 length: 13 residues. Trimming removed 0 bases from V and 7 bases from J, with 9 bases in between. The CDR3 protein is CASSYSGRNEAFF. The CDR3 DNA is TGTGCCAGCAGTTACTCGGGACGGAATGAAGCTTTCTTT.

The V gene is TRBV7-2, the J gene TRBJ1-1; no clear D. The germline V gene has CDR1 SGHTA and CDR2 FQGNSA. The CDR3 runs to 15 residues. V was clipped by 0 bases and J by 2 bases, with 10 bases between them. Here the CDR3 DNA reads TGTGCCAGCAGCTTAGCGTCTGGCAGAAACACTGAAGCTTTCTTT. This codes for CASSLASGRNTEAFF.

The chain uses TRBV25-1 and TRBJ2-1; a weak D match, TRBD2 (6 bases). This CDR3 has 18 amino acids. V was pared by 3 bases and J by 0 bases, with 18 bases between. Per the germline V gene, CDR1 is MGHDK and CDR2 is SYGVNS. The CDR3, as DNA: TGTGCCAGCAGTGATGCGGCTAGCGTCCGGAGCTCCTACAATGAGCAGTTCTTC. This codes for CASSDAASVRSSYNEQFF.

The V and J genes are TRBV10-1 and TRBJ2-3, with 8 nucleotides matching TRBD2. CDR3 length: 15 residues. V lost 3 bases and J lost 5; bases outside the gene matches: 7. Germline lookup yields CDR1 WNHNN and CDR2 SYGVQD (reference sequence). CDR3 protein: CASSEAGAAGDTQYF. The CDR3 region has the DNA TGCGCCAGCAGTGAAGCGGGGGCCGCCGGAGATACGCAGTATTTT.

The rearrangement joins TRBV27 to TRBJ1-4; 10 bases match TRBD1. The ends lost 5 bases at V and 6 bases at J; junction bases unmatched: 15. Germline loops: CDR1 MNHEY, CDR2 SMNVEV (reference sequence). The CDR3 contains 18 residues. CDR3 protein: CASSLRHRGQGRYEKLFF. Here the CDR3 DNA reads TGTGCCAGCAGTCTACGCCATCGGGGACAGGGGCGGTATGAAAAACTGTTTTTT.

This chain uses TRBV28 with TRBJ2-7; TRBD1 agrees at 7 bases. Germline lookup yields CDR1 MDHEN and CDR2 SYDVKM. The CDR3 length is 15 residues. V dropped 5 bases and J dropped 0; count of bases not matched to a gene: 7. The chain's CDR3 is CASSPWGQYSYEQYF. CDR3 bases: TGTGCCAGCAGTCCTTGGGGACAGTACTCCTACGAGCAGTACTTC.

This clone has only a few counts. In the same sample, other DNA sequences code for this CDR3. The rearrangement links TRBV7-9 to TRBJ2-7; TRBD1 matches 7 bases. V gave up 4 bases and J gave up 5 bases; unmatched junction bases: 2. The CDR3 runs 12 residues. Per the germline V gene, CDR1 is SEHNR and CDR2 is FQNEAQ (reference sequence). CDR3 bases: TGTGCCAGCAGCTCAACAGGGGACGAGCAGTACTTC. Amino acids: CASSSTGDEQYF.

This clone was seen just once. The chain uses TRBV12-3 or TRBV12-4 and TRBJ1-3; D is uncertain. The CDR3 is 12 residues long. Trimming cost V 5 bases and J 9 bases, with 11 bases left between them. The CDR3 reads CASSMRRSTIYF. Here the CDR3 DNA reads TGTGCCAGCAGTATGAGGCGGAGCACCATATATTTT.

The chain has TRBV19 and TRBJ2-6, with 11 positions matching TRBD1. Germline CDR1 and CDR2: LNHDA and SQIVND (reference sequence). The CDR3 contains 17 residues. J gave up 1 base and V 4 bases, and 3 bases lay outside the gene matches. The CDR3 region is CASSRTGGASGANVLTF. The CDR3 bases are TGTGCCAGTAGTAGGACAGGGGGCGCTTCTGGGGCCAACGTCCTGACTTTC.

V usage is TRBV3-1 (or the pseudogene TRBV3-2) and J usage is TRBJ1-5; D is ambiguous. The V end lost 0 bases, the J end lost 7 bases, and 13 bases lay between the germline ends. Germline CDR1 is LGHDT and CDR2 is YNNKEL (reference sequence). The CDR3 contains 15 residues. The CDR3 region is CASSQEPAGGQPQHF. The CDR3 coding sequence is TGTGCCAGCAGCCAAGAACCGGCAGGCGGCCAGCCCCAGCATTTT.